This TCR beta chain originates from a study of blood T cell repertoires in COVID-19. Looking at the study overall: COVID-19 samples collected from the United States, Italy and Spain covered acute and convalescent phases. In each case, the material was cDNA or gDNA derived from T cells, B-cell-depleted T cells, or PBMCs.

Original processing methods: It was from reference gene primer amplification that nucleated cell counts were estimated. The protocol was immunoSEQ multiplex PCR, while the TCRdb copy is restricted to in-frame clones and leaves out a portion. The DNA was the basis for D and trimming; V, J and clone size are from that table. The profile shows about 110,000 clones, over 80% of them singletons. V lost 7 bases and J lost 3, with 15 bases in between. The CDR3 is 13 residues long. CDR1 GTSNPN and CDR2 SVGIG come from the germline V gene (reference sequence). This sequence originates from a woman between 70 and 85 years old with acute or convalescent COVID-19. The sequencing input was peripheral blood. The chain joins TRBV30 to TRBJ1-2; no clear D gene. The CDR3 region is CASGWGEYYGYTF. The DNA for the CDR3 is TGTGCCTCAGGTTGGGGAGAGTACTATGGCTACACCTTC.